This TCR beta chain was captured in a study of spatial heterogeneity in lung cancer. General study results and limits: Tumors with more nonsynonymous mutations had more expanded intratumoral alpha and beta TCRs.

In its sample, this clonotype is medium-sized. The antigen is not known. Each CDR3 protein is one row after TCRdb ran MiXCR on the 5' RACE reads. The sample lists fewer than 20,000 distinct CDR3 sequences, 5.5% to 8% seen once, with around 3.7% in the top ten. The time point here: sample taken at primary tumor resection. V was pared by 5 bases and J by 1 base, with 7 bases of the junction left unmatched. CDR3 length: 15 residues. Looked up from germline, CDR1 is MDHEN and CDR2 is SYDVKM. The origin of this receptor is a female donor with early-stage non-small cell lung cancer. The chain has TRBV28 and TRBJ2-7; 8 positions agree with TRBD1. The sequences come from lung tumor tissue, collected at surgery. The CDR3 DNA follows: TGTGCCAGCAGTACGGACAGGGCAGTTTCCTACGAGCAGTACTTC. It encodes CASSTDRAVSYEQYF. The complete variable domain, with remaining parts taken from reference TRBV28 and TRBJ2-7, reads DVKVTQSSRYLVKRTGEKVFLECVQDMDHENMFWYRQDPGLGLRLIYFSYDVKMKEKGDIPEGYSVSREKKERFSLILESASTNQTSMYLCASSTDRAVSYEQYFGPGTRLTVT.